The entry below gives a single TCR beta chain sequence along with its context. Germline assignment: CDR1 LNHDA and CDR2 SQIVND (reference sequence). V shed 3 bases and J shed 0 bases, with 12 bases lying between them. The CDR3 is 16 residues long. This entry belongs to a study of blood T cell repertoires in COVID-19. TCRdb's table, derived via immunoSEQ multiplex PCR, lists solely in-frame clones and lacks some. The sample shows about 280,000 clones, 85% of them seen only once. The sample comprised PBMCs or T cells enriched from blood (not recorded which). V is TRBV19 and J is TRBJ1-5, with D unresolved. This sequence was found in a woman in her forties or fifties who had recovered from COVID-19. The DNA of the CDR3 is TGTGCCAGTAGTATCCCCGACTGGTATAGCAATCAGCCCCAGCATTTT. Translated: CASSIPDWYSNQPQHF. The variable domain in full, with the rest retrieved from reference TRBV19 and TRBJ1-5, is DGGITQSPKYLFRKEGQNVTLSCEQNLNHDAMYWYRQDPGQGLRLIYYSQIVNDFQKGDIAEGYSVSREKKESFPLTVTSAQKNPTAFYLCASSIPDWYSNQPQHFGDGTRLSIL.